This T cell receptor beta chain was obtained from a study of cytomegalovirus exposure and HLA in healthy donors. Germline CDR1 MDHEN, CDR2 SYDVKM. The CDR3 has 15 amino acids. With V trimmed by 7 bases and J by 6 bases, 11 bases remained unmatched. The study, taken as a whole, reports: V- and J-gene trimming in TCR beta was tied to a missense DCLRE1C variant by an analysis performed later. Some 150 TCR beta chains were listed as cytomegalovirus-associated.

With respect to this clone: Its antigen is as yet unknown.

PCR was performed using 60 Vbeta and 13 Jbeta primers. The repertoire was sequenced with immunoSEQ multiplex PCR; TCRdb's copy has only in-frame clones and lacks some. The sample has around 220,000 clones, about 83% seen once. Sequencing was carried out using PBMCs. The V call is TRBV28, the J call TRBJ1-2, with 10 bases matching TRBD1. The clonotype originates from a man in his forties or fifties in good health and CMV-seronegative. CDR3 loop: CASTLAGTGVDGYTF. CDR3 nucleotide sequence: TGTGCCAGCACTCTAGCGGGGACAGGGGTGGATGGCTACACCTTC.